This T cell receptor (beta chain) stems from a study of OX40 agonist ivuxolimab in advanced cancers. Germline CDR1 is MGHRA and CDR2 is YSYEKL. The CDR3 runs 13 residues. Trimming removed 5 bases at V and 8 bases at J, with 15 bases between. Sequencing was performed with immunoSEQ multiplex PCR; in TCRdb, only in-frame clones are kept and a portion is missing. This sample has approximately 30,000 clones, with roughly 82% found just once. The sequenced sample was CD4+ or CD8+ T cells sorted from blood, obtained in a trial of the OX40 agonist ivuxolimab. The clonotype comes from an adult with an advanced solid tumor such as melanoma, head and neck, liver or kidney cancer. This chain joins TRBV4-1 and TRBJ1-2; maybe TRBD1 (5 bases). CDR3: CASSSRGTPGYTF. DNA for the CDR3: TGCGCCAGCAGCTCACGCGGGACTCCGGGCTACACCTTC.